The 8 T cell receptor beta chains in this list originate from one sample, sequenced in a study of T-cell reconstitution after alpha-beta-depleted transplantation in children. The library targeted TCRbeta and was prepared with unique molecular identifiers. TCRdb passed the PCR reads through MiXCR, listing each CDR3 protein once. This sample has some 830,000 distinct CDR3 sequences; approximately 15% occur once, and the top ten carry about 4.6%. The starting material was PBMCs, mostly from graft donor cells, obtained 360 days after TCRalphabeta/CD19-depleted stem cell transplant. The origin of the receptors is a male patient younger than 18 who had a stem cell transplant for acute lymphoblastic leukemia, so the T cells may come from the graft donor.

This clonotype was observed a handful of times. The rearrangement links TRBV20-1 to TRBJ2-7; unclear D gene. Trimming pared 3 bases from V and 0 bases from J, leaving 12 bases between. There are 14 residues in the CDR3. Germline V lookup: CDR1 DFQATT, CDR2 SNEGSKA (reference sequence). CDR3 DNA sequence: TGCAGTGCTAGCTCCAGGTTCAGCTCCTACGAGCAGTACTTC. Its translation is CSASSRFSSYEQYF.

The chain is built from TRBV9 and TRBJ1-1; no reliable D call. Per the germline V gene, CDR1 is SGDLS and CDR2 is YYNGEE. Deletions cut 4 bases from V and 0 bases from J, with 19 bases between. This CDR3 spans 17 amino acids. The CDR3, as DNA: TGTGCCAGCAGCCCCCCGGGGTCCGCCCTAATGAACACTGAAGCTTTCTTT. Its protein product is CASSPPGSALMNTEAFF. The full variable domain, rest sourced from reference TRBV9 and TRBJ1-1, is DSGVTQTPKHLITATGQRVTLRCSPRSGDLSVYWYQQSLDQGLQFLIQYYNGEERAKGNILERFSAQQFPDLHSELNLSSLELGDSALYFCASSPPGSALMNTEAFFGQGTRLTVV.

This clonotype was counted a few times. The rearrangement joins TRBV14 to TRBJ1-1; tentatively, D is TRBD1 (5 bases). The CDR3 has 14 amino acids. The V gene's germline CDR1 is SGHDN and CDR2 FVKESK. V was clipped by 6 bases and J by 4 bases, with 15 bases between them. For the CDR3, the DNA is TGTGCCAGCAGTATCTTCAAGGGGACCACTGAAGCTTTCTTT. Protein: CASSIFKGTTEAFF.

This clonotype was counted a few times. The rearrangement links TRBV2 to TRBJ1-5; D remains ambiguous. V was trimmed by 0 bases and J by 3 bases, leaving 12 bases between them. CDR1 SNHLY and CDR2 FYNNEI come from the germline V gene. CDR3 length equals 16 residues. CDR3 coding DNA: TGTGCCAGCAGTGAAGCGCTTGGAAGAACCAATCAGCCCCAGCATTTT. The encoded protein is CASSEALGRTNQPQHF.

This clonotype appeared a few times. The genes are TRBV6-2 or TRBV6-3 and TRBJ2-1; 10 bases are shared with TRBD2. The CDR3 covers 17 residues. Germline lookup yields CDR1 MNHEY and CDR2 SVGEGT. J gave up 4 bases and V 2 bases, and 8 bases lay outside the gene matches. In nucleotides, the CDR3 is TGTGCCAGCAGTTACCACAGCGGGAGGGCCCGGTACAATGAGCAGTTCTTC. Its protein product is CASSYHSGRARYNEQFF.

This clonotype was seen only a few times. DNA of the CDR3: TGCAGTGCTAGTTGGAGTACGCCATTCTCCTACAATGAGCAGTTCTTC. Its translation: CSASWSTPFSYNEQFF. The chain employs TRBV20-1 and TRBJ2-1; D unresolved. The ends were cut back, 3 bases at V and 0 bases at J, with 15 bases in the middle. The CDR3 length is 16 residues. Germline CDR1 reads DFQATT; CDR2 reads SNEGSKA (reference sequence).

This clonotype appeared a few times. The chain carries TRBV7-8 and TRBJ2-1, with TRBD1 matching over 9 bases. Trimming at V came to 8 bases and at J to 2 bases, leaving 7 bases not matched to a gene. The germline V gene encodes CDR1 SGHVS and CDR2 FQNEAQ. The CDR3 consists of 15 residues. CDR3 protein: CASRYGTGPYNEQFF. DNA for the CDR3: TGTGCCAGCCGATATGGGACAGGGCCCTACAATGAGCAGTTCTTC. The full variable domain, completed using reference TRBV7-8 and TRBJ2-1, is GAGVSQSPRYKVAKRGQDVALRCDPISGHVSLFWYQQALGQGPEFLTYFQNEAQLDKSGLPSDRFFAERPEGSVSTLKIQRTQQEDSAVYLCASRYGTGPYNEQFFGPGTRLTVL.

The CDR3 nucleotides read TGTGCCAGCAGCTGGGGACTAGCGTACACAGATACGCAGTATTTT. It codes for CASSWGLAYTDTQYF. V usage is TRBV5-6 and J usage is TRBJ2-3; 10 positions agree with TRBD2. Germline V CDR1 and CDR2: SGHDT, YYEEEE. Trimming at V came to 3 bases and at J to 2 bases, leaving 3 bases not matched to a gene. The CDR3 extends over 15 amino acids.